This TCR beta chain was sequenced during a study of beta chain features in type 1 diabetes. Findings and caveats of the study: More deletions and fewer insertions at VDJ junctions were found in patients with type 1 diabetes.

The CDR3 extends over 11 amino acids. Germline values: CDR1 LNHDA, CDR2 SQIVND (reference sequence). The germline V and J ends were trimmed by 5 bases and 4 bases, with 5 bases remaining between them. The sequenced template was cDNA made from the entire isolated RNA. The protocol was immunoSEQ multiplex PCR, while the TCRdb copy is restricted to in-frame clones and leaves out a portion. The top ten hold 0.035% to 0.05% of the sample, which has about 450,000 clones, over 10% seen once. Note on this clone: Antigen: not known.

This receptor was taken from a woman between 18 and 29 years old in good health. The rearrangement joins TRBV19 to TRBJ1-1; D unresolved. The sample consisted of naive CD4+ T cells from blood. The CDR3 loop is CASSRFTEAFF. The CDR3, as DNA: TGTGCCAGTAGTCGTTTCACTGAAGCTTTCTTT.